This T cell receptor beta chain derives from a study of blood T cell repertoires in COVID-19. Study background: Acute and convalescent COVID-19 samples came from the United States, Italy and Spain. PBMCs, B-cell-depleted T cells, or T cells were the source of the cDNA or gDNA that made up the material.

Authors' processing steps: Quantification of nucleated cells was approximated via reference gene primer amplification. Only in-frame clones appear in the TCRdb table, and some are missing; sequencing was by immunoSEQ multiplex PCR. From that table come the V and J calls and clone size; the DNA was used to work out D and trimming. This table has 290,000 or so clones, around 87% appearing once. Sequenced sample: peripheral blood. This TCR was recovered from a man between 18 and 35 years old with active or convalescent COVID-19.

The CDR3 here is CATRTAGYEQFF. The CDR3 DNA is TGTGCCACCAGGACAGCAGGGTATGAGCAGTTCTTC. The J gene is TRBJ2-1, the V gene TRBV15, with a tentative D call TRBD1 (5 bases). There are 12 residues in the CDR3. Germline assignment: CDR1 LNHNV and CDR2 YYDKDF (reference sequence). Trimming took off 6 bases at V and 8 bases at J, with 11 bases between the two ends.